The 22 T cell receptor beta chains below come from one sample, sequenced in a study of CD8 T cells in ankylosing spondylitis. Study results and caveats: In ankylosing spondylitis blood, a motif of about 8 highly homologous TCR beta variants appeared characteristic.

TCRdb re-called the 5' RACE reads through MiXCR, storing one row per CDR3 protein. Found here are 400,000 to 450,000 distinct CDR3 sequences, 15% to 20% of them singletons; the top ten hold just over 1%. No antigens are known for them. The material sequenced was blood, either unsorted or a sorted T cell fraction (not recorded which). Receptor source: a male donor with ankylosing spondylitis.

The chain employs TRBV7-3 and TRBJ2-5; unclear D gene. CDR1 SGHTA and CDR2 FQGTGA come from the germline V gene. Trimming removed 2 bases at V and 3 bases at J, with 7 bases between. The CDR3 consists of 13 residues. CDR3 in amino acids: CASSLGKKETQYF. DNA for the CDR3: TGTGCCAGCAGCTTAGGAAAAAAAGAGACCCAGTACTTC.

The J gene is TRBJ1-5, the V gene TRBV12-2; TRBD1 reflects the table's D call only, with no check against the DNA. TRBV12-2 is deemed a pseudogene. The CDR3 covers 15 residues. The CDR3 is CASRLALQGGQPQHF. The CDR3 DNA reads as TGTGCAAGTCGCTTAGCGCTACAGGGTGGTCAGCCCCAGCATTTT.

This rearrangement joins TRBV7-2 to TRBJ1-1; no firm D call. The CDR3 runs 13 residues. Trimming took 2 bases from V and 9 from J, leaving 13 bases between them. Germline values: CDR1 SGHTA, CDR2 FQGNSA. The CDR3 coding sequence is TGTGCCAGCAGCTTACGGTGGGAGACACAAGCTTTCTTT. Its protein is CASSLRWETQAFF.

This sequence joins TRBV29-1 and TRBJ1-1, with a tentative D call TRBD1 (6 bases). CDR3 length: 13 residues. Trimming cost V 8 bases and J 0 bases, with 13 bases left between them. Germline V CDR1 and CDR2: SQVTM, ANQGSEA. DNA for the CDR3: TGCAGCACACTCGCAGGGGTGAACACTGAAGCTTTCTTT. Amino acid sequence: CSTLAGVNTEAFF.

The V and J genes are TRBV4-1 and TRBJ1-4; D remains unclear. CDR1 and CDR2 from the germline V gene are MGHRA and YSYEKL. Trimming left V 1 base short and J 8 bases short, with 8 bases between. The CDR3 spans 13 residues. The CDR3 region has the DNA TGCGCCAGCAGCCAAGTGTCGAACGAAAAACTGTTTTTT. It yields the protein CASSQVSNEKLFF.

Ten or more counts support this clonotype. The CDR3 sequence: CASPRGWRRGEQFF. The CDR3, as DNA: TGTGCCAGCCCCCGAGGGTGGCGACGTGGTGAGCAGTTCTTC. This chain uses TRBV28 with TRBJ2-1; possibly TRBD2 for D (5 bases). The V end lost 8 bases, the J end lost 9 bases, and 20 bases lay between the germline ends. CDR1 and CDR2 from the germline V gene are MDHEN and SYDVKM. This CDR3 has 14 residues.

The chain has TRBV6-5 and TRBJ1-2; 9 bases match TRBD1. Looked up from germline, CDR1 is MNHEY and CDR2 is SVGAGI. V shed 0 bases, J shed 4 bases, and the junction held 3 bases outside the gene matches. The CDR3 contains 15 residues. The CDR3 DNA follows: TGTGCCAGCAGTTACTCAACAGGGGGCTTCTATGGCTACACCTTC. It encodes CASSYSTGGFYGYTF.

This clonotype was recorded many times. The rearrangement links TRBV12-3 or TRBV12-4 to TRBJ1-1; D is possibly TRBD1 (5 bases). V lost 8 bases and J lost 5, with 12 bases in between. The CDR3 spans 12 residues. This chain's CDR3 is CASGLGGTEAFF. As DNA, the CDR3 is TGTGCCAGCGGGTTGGGGGGAACTGAAGCTTTCTTT.

The chain employs TRBV19 and TRBJ2-1, with D unresolved. Germline assignment: CDR1 LNHDA and CDR2 SQIVND (reference sequence). CDR3 length: 12 amino acids. V gave up 4 bases and J gave up 10 bases, with 11 bases separating them. The CDR3 loop reads CASSTFGPEQFF. CDR3 sequence (DNA): TGTGCCAGTAGTACCTTCGGGCCCGAGCAGTTCTTC.

In nucleotides, the CDR3 is TGCAGTGCTAGAGATCTGGGGGACCACCAGCCCCAGCATTTT. This gives the protein CSARDLGDHQPQHF. The V gene is TRBV20-1, the J gene TRBJ1-5; D perhaps matches TRBD1 (5 bases). Trimming cost V 0 bases and J 7 bases, with 13 bases left between them. The germline V gene has CDR1 DFQATT and CDR2 SNEGSKA (reference sequence). This CDR3 is built from 14 residues.

A few counts support this clonotype. The chain recombines TRBV7-6 with TRBJ2-7, with 12 nucleotides matching TRBD2. The CDR3 runs to 16 residues. Looked up from germline, CDR1 is SGHVS and CDR2 is FNYEAQ. Trimming took 0 bases from V and 6 from J; bases not matched to a gene: 6. The CDR3: CASSLAPTSGSGEQYF. Written as DNA, the CDR3 is TGTGCCAGCAGCTTAGCCCCGACTAGCGGGAGCGGCGAGCAGTACTTC.

This clonotype was counted a few times. This sequence joins TRBV3-1 and TRBJ2-1, with a possible D match to TRBD2 (6 bases). The V end lost 2 bases, the J end lost 4 bases, and 18 bases lay between the germline ends. Germline loops: CDR1 LGHDT, CDR2 YNNKEL (reference sequence). The CDR3 is made up of 17 amino acids. The DNA of the CDR3 is TGTGCCAGCAGCCAACTTCCGAGGCTAGCGTCTTACAATGAGCAGTTCTTC. It yields the protein CASSQLPRLASYNEQFF.

The gene calls are TRBV2 and TRBJ2-3; no firm D call. Trimming took 8 bases from V and 6 from J, leaving 15 bases between them. CDR1 and CDR2 (germline): SNHLY, FYNNEI. CDR3 length: 13 residues. The CDR3 bases are TGTGCCAGCCAGAGGTCCTCGGTGGATACGCAGTATTTT. As protein: CASQRSSVDTQYF.

The V gene is TRBV6-1, the J gene TRBJ1-2; no clear D. With 6 bases removed from V and 4 bases from J, the gap between germline ends came to 15 bases. The CDR3 consists of 14 residues. Looked up from germline, CDR1 is MNHNS and CDR2 is SASEGT. The CDR3 spells CASSPHGIGYGYTF. DNA of the CDR3: TGTGCCAGCAGCCCCCACGGAATTGGCTATGGCTACACCTTC.

The chain employs TRBV12-3 or TRBV12-4 and TRBJ1-2; D perhaps matches TRBD1 (6 bases). The CDR3 is 11 amino acids. V was clipped by 2 bases and J by 11 bases, with 9 bases between them. The CDR3 region is CASSLRGVYTF. CDR3 nucleotide sequence: TGTGCCAGCAGTTTAAGGGGGGTGTACACCTTC.

This clonotype was observed a few times. The chain is built from TRBV25-1 and TRBJ2-4; TRBD1 might be the D (5 bases). Germline CDR1 MGHDK, CDR2 SYGVNS. Between the trimmed V and J ends, which lost 2 bases and 4 bases, there was a span of 12 bases. The CDR3 contains 15 residues. The CDR3 DNA is TGTGCCAGCAGTGAACGTCGACAGCAAAAAAACATTCAGTACTTC. Amino acid sequence: CASSERRQQKNIQYF.

The gene calls are TRBV20-1 and TRBJ2-3; TRBD1 agrees at 7 bases. The trim removed 1 base at V and 0 bases at J, leaving 10 bases unmatched. The CDR3 sequence is 17 residues long. CDR1 is DFQATT and CDR2 is SNEGSKA in the germline V gene (reference sequence). CDR3 amino acids: CSARGPFGTASTDTQYF. The CDR3 nucleotides are TGCAGTGCTAGAGGCCCCTTCGGGACAGCTAGCACAGATACGCAGTATTTT.

The chain recombines TRBV4-1 with TRBJ2-7; 11 bases match TRBD2. CDR1 is MGHRA and CDR2 is YSYEKL in the germline V gene. This CDR3 contains 16 residues. V trimming: 2 bases; J trimming: 2 bases; junction bases outside the gene matches: 5. Here the CDR3 DNA reads TGCGCCAGCAGCCAAACGACTAGCGGGACCCCCTACGAGCAGTACTTC. Encoded protein: CASSQTTSGTPYEQYF.

At least ten counts were recorded for this clonotype. The chain combines TRBV20-1 with TRBJ2-4, with 9 positions matching TRBD2. The length of the CDR3 is 17 residues. Germline-derived CDR1 and CDR2 are DFQATT and SNEGSKA (reference sequence). The V and J ends lost 6 bases and 1 base, in that order; junction bases with no gene match: 13. The CDR3 sequence is CSARNIAGDWAKNIQYF. As DNA, the CDR3 is TGCAGTGCCCGGAATATAGCGGGAGATTGGGCCAAAAACATTCAGTACTTC.

This clonotype appeared many times. V gene TRBV12-3 or TRBV12-4 combines with J gene TRBJ2-5, with a possible D match to TRBD2 (5 bases). Deletions cut 1 base from V and 1 base from J, with 7 bases between. The CDR3 loop spans 14 amino acids. CDR3 residues: CASSLGSAQETQYF. In DNA, the CDR3 is TGTGCCAGCAGTTTAGGTAGCGCCCAAGAGACCCAGTACTTC.

The chain carries TRBV3-1 and TRBJ2-7; TRBD2 agrees at 7 bases. Germline V lookup: CDR1 LGHDT, CDR2 YNNKEL (reference sequence). V was pared by 4 bases and J by 5 bases, with 8 bases of the junction left unmatched. The CDR3 loop spans 14 amino acids. The CDR3 sequence is CASSLGLVRDEQYF. Here the CDR3 DNA reads TGTGCCAGCAGCCTTGGACTAGTTCGCGACGAGCAGTACTTC.

At least ten counts were recorded for this clonotype. The rearrangement links TRBV5-1 to TRBJ1-1; 10 nucleotides match TRBD1. With 4 bases clipped from V and 4 bases from J, the junction kept 7 bases outside the gene matches. This CDR3 region has 15 residues. In germline, CDR1 is SGHRS, CDR2 YFSETQ. As DNA, the CDR3 is TGCGCCAGCAGCGTAGACAGGGGGCCTGGCACTGAAGCTTTCTTT. It yields the protein CASSVDRGPGTEAFF.